This entry is about one TCR beta chain. What it recognizes is unknown. V dropped 5 bases and J dropped 4 bases, with 17 bases sitting between them. The CDR3 spans 15 residues. CDR1 and CDR2 from the germline V gene are SGHAT and FQNNGV. The data are from a study of shared clonotypes between healthy human individuals. Study summary: The cohort comprised two women and three men. Their ages spanned 18 to 49 years.

Whole-study findings and limits: Generally, naive subsets (rather than memory subsets) showed larger estimated richness. Lower generation probabilities were found for non-shared clonotypes than for those shared by all four donors.

CD45RO-negative, CCR7-positively selected cells formed the naive CD8 fraction, excluding terminally differentiated effector memory CD45RA+ cells. Healthy and HIV-negative, the adult donors had no recent acute infections or vaccinations. TCRdb keeps only in-frame clones here, not all; method: immunoSEQ multiplex PCR. The sample carries hundreds of thousands of clones, 85% to 95% recorded once. The sample consisted of naive CD8+ T cells sorted from blood. The chain combines TRBV11-2 with TRBJ2-5; D tentatively fits TRBD1 or TRBD2 (5 bases each). The source is a man aged 25 to 40 in good health. The CDR3 sequence: CASSLRPGAGETQYF. CDR3 in DNA: TGTGCCAGCAGCCTTCGGCCCGGGGCGGGAGAGACCCAGTACTTC. The full variable domain, in which reference TRBV11-2 and TRBJ2-5 provide the parts outside the CDR3, is EAGVAQSPRYKIIEKRQSVAFWCNPISGHATLYWYQQILGQGPKLLIQFQNNGVVDDSQLPKDRFSAERLKGVDSTLKIQPAKLEDSAVYLCASSLRPGAGETQYFGPGTRLLVL.